The 15 T cell receptor beta chains reported below all come from one sample, sequenced in a study of blood T cell repertoires in COVID-19. Some clones are missing from TCRdb's copy, which holds only in-frame ones; the method was immunoSEQ multiplex PCR. Counted here are about 270,000 clones, 65% to 90% occurring once; the ten biggest clones make up over 2.5%. The material sequenced was peripheral blood. The receptors were gathered from an older woman with active or convalescent COVID-19.

This rearrangement joins TRBV28 to TRBJ1-2, with 7 bases matching TRBD1. The CDR3 extends over 14 amino acids. The trim removed 2 bases at V and 6 bases at J, leaving 6 bases unmatched. In germline, CDR1 is MDHEN, CDR2 SYDVKM. The CDR3 loop is CASSLQGDDDGYTF. CDR3 bases: TGTGCCAGCAGTTTACAGGGGGATGACGATGGCTACACCTTC.

The V and J genes are TRBV9 and TRBJ2-3; 12 bases are shared with TRBD2. From germline, CDR1 is SGDLS and CDR2 YYNGEE. Unmatched junction bases numbered 12, after V lost 4 bases and J lost 0 bases. The CDR3 totals 19 residues. The CDR3 reads CASSRLLAGGTLSTDTQYF. In nucleotides, the CDR3 is TGTGCCAGCAGCCGACTTCTAGCGGGGGGGACTCTTAGCACAGATACGCAGTATTTT. The entire variable domain, with the rest obtained from reference TRBV9 and TRBJ2-3, is as follows: DSGVTQTPKHLITATGQRVTLRCSPRSGDLSVYWYQQSLDQGLQFLIQYYNGEERAKGNILERFSAQQFPDLHSELNLSSLELGDSALYFCASSRLLAGGTLSTDTQYFGPGTRLTVL.

CDR3 DNA sequence: TGTGCCAGCTCAAGCCTCCCGGGACAGGGGACGAACACTGAAGCTTTCTTT. It encodes CASSSLPGQGTNTEAFF. The chain combines TRBV18 with TRBJ1-1; 10 positions agree with TRBD1. Germline lookup yields CDR1 KGHSH and CDR2 LQKENI. V shed 5 bases, J shed 1 base, and the junction held 10 bases outside the gene matches. The CDR3 length is 17 residues.

The CDR3 spells CASSTGTDYEQYF. CDR3 DNA sequence: TGTGCCAGTAGCACCGGGACAGACTACGAGCAGTACTTC. V is TRBV19 and J is TRBJ2-7, with TRBD1 identical over 7 bases. In germline, CDR1 is LNHDA, CDR2 SQIVND (reference sequence). The CDR3 contains 13 residues. V lost 6 bases to trimming and J lost 3 bases; unmatched junction nucleotides: 5.

This chain connects TRBV7-9 to TRBJ2-7; TRBD1 matches at 9 bases. The CDR3 contains 15 residues. V dropped 5 bases and J dropped 3; count of bases not matched to a gene: 8. From germline, CDR1 is SEHNR and CDR2 FQNEAQ (reference sequence). The CDR3 nucleotides are TGTGCCAGCAGCGCGACAGGGGGATTAATCTACGAGCAGTACTTC. Amino acids: CASSATGGLIYEQYF.

CDR3 in DNA: TGTGCCAGCAGTGGACAGTTATTTTCGGAGACCCAGTACTTC. As protein: CASSGQLFSETQYF. The chain combines TRBV2 with TRBJ2-5, with D perhaps matching TRBD1 (5 bases). The V end lost 4 bases, the J end lost 5 bases, and 14 bases lay between the germline ends. Germline V gives CDR1 SNHLY, CDR2 FYNNEI. This CDR3 region has 14 residues.

This clone came up once. The rearrangement joins TRBV7-9 to TRBJ1-2; 11 bases are a match to TRBD1. The CDR3 loop spans 16 amino acids. Germline-derived CDR1 and CDR2 are SEHNR and FQNEAQ (reference sequence). After removal of 3 bases from V and 8 bases from J, the junction contained 11 bases not matched to a gene. CDR3 region: CASSLRGTGGSTGYTF. In DNA form, the CDR3 reads TGTGCCAGCAGCTTGCGAGGGACAGGGGGAAGTACGGGCTACACCTTC. The whole variable domain, filled in from reference TRBV7-9 and TRBJ1-2, reads DTGVSQNPRHKITKRGQNVTFRCDPISEHNRLYWYRQTLGQGPEFLTYFQNEAQLEKSRLLSDRFSAERPKGSFSTLEIQRTEQGDSAMYLCASSLRGTGGSTGYTFGSGTRLTVV.

The chain recombines TRBV7-9 with TRBJ1-1, with 7 bases lining up with TRBD1. Germline CDR1 SEHNR, CDR2 FQNEAQ (reference sequence). Unmatched junction bases numbered 4, after V lost 2 bases and J lost 1 base. The CDR3 loop spans 15 amino acids. The CDR3 reads CASSLLEGANTEAFF. The CDR3, as DNA: TGTGCCAGCAGCTTATTAGAGGGGGCGAACACTGAAGCTTTCTTT.

The rearrangement uses TRBV7-8 and TRBJ1-1; 7 bases are shared with TRBD1. Germline V CDR1 and CDR2: SGHVS, FQNEAQ. V gave up 5 bases and J gave up 0 bases; unmatched junction bases: 9. This CDR3 is 16 amino acids long. CDR3 nucleotide sequence: TGTGCCAGCAGCCTTGGGACCAGGGGGATGAACACTGAAGCTTTCTTT. It yields the protein CASSLGTRGMNTEAFF.

This clone appeared a single time. The CDR3 loop reads CASRSLFGTGGSRSPLHF. The CDR3 nucleotides read TGCGCCAGCAGAAGCTTATTTGGGACAGGGGGCTCGAGATCACCCCTCCACTTT. The V gene is TRBV4-1, the J gene TRBJ1-6; 12 bases are a match to TRBD1. Germline V gives CDR1 MGHRA, CDR2 YSYEKL. J gave up 10 bases and V 6 bases, and 16 bases lay outside the gene matches. CDR3 length: 18 residues.

The rearrangement links TRBV21-1 to TRBJ2-2; TRBD1 was called by the table and not checked on the DNA. TRBV21-1 is assigned pseudogene status. This CDR3 comprises 16 residues. CDR3 DNA: TGTGCCAGCAGCAAAGGAGCTAAACAGGGGGCCGGGGAGCTGTTTTTT. Amino acid sequence: CASSKGAKQGAGELFF.

J is TRBJ2-7 and V is TRBV7-9, with TRBD2 matching 7 bases. The ends lost 1 base at V and 0 bases at J; junction bases unmatched: 3. Germline V gene lookup returns CDR1 SEHNR and CDR2 FQNEAQ (reference sequence). There are 15 residues in the CDR3. CDR3 coding DNA: TGTGCCAGCAGCTTAGGGGAGGGAATCTCCTACGAGCAGTACTTC. Residues: CASSLGEGISYEQYF.

V and J are TRBV7-8 and TRBJ1-5; 7 positions agree with TRBD1. Germline V CDR1 and CDR2: SGHVS, FQNEAQ. The CDR3 length is 16 residues. V shed 5 bases, J shed 0 bases, and the junction held 7 bases outside the gene matches. The CDR3, as DNA: TGTGCCAGCAGCCCCGGGACAGTCTATAGCAATCAGCCCCAGCATTTT. Residues: CASSPGTVYSNQPQHF. Full variable domain (remainder filled in from reference TRBV7-8 and TRBJ1-5): GAGVSQSPRYKVAKRGQDVALRCDPISGHVSLFWYQQALGQGPEFLTYFQNEAQLDKSGLPSDRFFAERPEGSVSTLKIQRTQQEDSAVYLCASSPGTVYSNQPQHFGDGTRLSIL.

The chain uses TRBV6-1 and TRBJ1-2; D unclear. V dropped 5 bases and J dropped 8 bases, with 12 bases sitting between them. In germline, CDR1 is MNHNS, CDR2 SASEGT. This CDR3 is built from 12 residues. The CDR3 loop is CASSFRRGGYTF. The CDR3 DNA reads as TGTGCCAGCAGTTTCCGACGGGGAGGCTACACCTTC.

Notes on this clone: Other DNA sequences from this sample encode an identical CDR3 as well. The chain is built from TRBV7-9 and TRBJ1-1; D ambiguous. In germline, CDR1 is SEHNR, CDR2 FQNEAQ (reference sequence). Trimming removed 4 bases from V and 1 base from J, with 7 bases in between. This CDR3 has 13 amino acids. CDR3 DNA sequence: TGTGCCAGCAGCTGGACTGAGAACACTGAAGCTTTCTTT. This translates into CASSWTENTEAFF.